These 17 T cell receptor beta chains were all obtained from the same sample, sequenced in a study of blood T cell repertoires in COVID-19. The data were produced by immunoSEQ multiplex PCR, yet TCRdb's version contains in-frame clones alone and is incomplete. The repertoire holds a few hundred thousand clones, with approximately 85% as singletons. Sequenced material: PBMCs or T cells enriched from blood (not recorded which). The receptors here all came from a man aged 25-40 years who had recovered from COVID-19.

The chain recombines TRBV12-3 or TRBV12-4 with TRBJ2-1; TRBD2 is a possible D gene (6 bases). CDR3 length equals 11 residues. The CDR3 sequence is CAIAAYNEQFF. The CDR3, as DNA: TGTGCGATAGCGGCTTACAATGAGCAGTTCTTC.

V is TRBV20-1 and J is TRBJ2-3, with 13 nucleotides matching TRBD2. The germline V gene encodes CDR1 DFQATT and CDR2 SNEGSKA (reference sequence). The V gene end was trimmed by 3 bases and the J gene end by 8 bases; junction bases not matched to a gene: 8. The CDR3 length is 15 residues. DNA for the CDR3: TGCAGTGCTAGTCGGACTAGCGGGGGCGAGGGTACGCAGTATTTT. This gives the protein CSASRTSGGEGTQYF.

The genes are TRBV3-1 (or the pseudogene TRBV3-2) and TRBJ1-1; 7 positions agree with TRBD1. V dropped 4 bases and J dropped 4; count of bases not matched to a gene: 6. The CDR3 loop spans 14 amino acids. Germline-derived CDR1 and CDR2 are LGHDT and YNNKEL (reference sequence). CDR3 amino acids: CASSPRTGLTEAFF. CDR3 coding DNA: TGTGCCAGCAGCCCTCGGACAGGTCTCACTGAAGCTTTCTTT.

CDR3 region: CASSLEYRAYYGYTF. In DNA form, the CDR3 reads TGTGCCAGCAGCTTAGAGTACAGGGCTTACTATGGCTACACCTTC. The chain links TRBV7-9 to TRBJ1-2, with a possible D match to TRBD1 (6 bases). Germline assignment: CDR1 SEHNR and CDR2 FQNEAQ (reference sequence). V lost 1 base to trimming and J lost 3 bases, with 12 bases between them. The CDR3 covers 15 residues. Looking up the rest from reference TRBV7-9 and TRBJ1-2 gives the full variable domain: DTGVSQNPRHKITKRGQNVTFRCDPISEHNRLYWYRQTLGQGPEFLTYFQNEAQLEKSRLLSDRFSAERPKGSFSTLEIQRTEQGDSAMYLCASSLEYRAYYGYTFGSGTRLTVV.

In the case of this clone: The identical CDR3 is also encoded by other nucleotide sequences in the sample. In nucleotides, the CDR3 is TGCGCCAGCAGCTTGGACAGGGCCAATGAGCAGTTCTTC. Encoded protein: CASSLDRANEQFF. The genes are TRBV5-1 and TRBJ2-1; D perhaps matches TRBD1 (6 bases). Trimming pared 0 bases from V and 6 bases from J, leaving 7 bases between. CDR3 size: 13 residues. Looked up from germline, CDR1 is SGHRS and CDR2 is YFSETQ. The whole variable domain, filled in from reference TRBV5-1 and TRBJ2-1, reads KAGVTQTPRYLIKTRGQQVTLSCSPISGHRSVSWYQQTPGQGLQFLFEYFSETQRNKGNFPGRFSGRQFSNSRSEMNVSTLELGDSALYLCASSLDRANEQFFGPGTRLTVL.

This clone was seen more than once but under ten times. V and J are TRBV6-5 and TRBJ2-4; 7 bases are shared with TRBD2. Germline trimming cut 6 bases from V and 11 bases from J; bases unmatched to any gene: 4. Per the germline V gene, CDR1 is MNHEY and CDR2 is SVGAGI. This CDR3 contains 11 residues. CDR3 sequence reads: CASRAAGVQYF. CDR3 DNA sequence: TGTGCCAGCAGGGCCGCGGGGGTTCAGTACTTC.

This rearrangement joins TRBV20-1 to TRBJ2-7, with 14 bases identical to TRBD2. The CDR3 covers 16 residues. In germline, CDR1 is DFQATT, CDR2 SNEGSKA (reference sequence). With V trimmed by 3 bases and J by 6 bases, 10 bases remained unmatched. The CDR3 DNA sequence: TGCAGTGCTAGTGACCCCGGGACTAGCGGGGGACGCGAGCAGTACTTC. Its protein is CSASDPGTSGGREQYF.

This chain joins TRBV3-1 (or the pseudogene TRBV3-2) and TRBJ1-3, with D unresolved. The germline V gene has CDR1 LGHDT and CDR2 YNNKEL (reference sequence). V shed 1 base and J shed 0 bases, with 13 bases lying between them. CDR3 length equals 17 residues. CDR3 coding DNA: TGTGCCAGCAGCCAAGGGTTAATGGCAATCTCTGGAAACACCATATATTTT. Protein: CASSQGLMAISGNTIYF.

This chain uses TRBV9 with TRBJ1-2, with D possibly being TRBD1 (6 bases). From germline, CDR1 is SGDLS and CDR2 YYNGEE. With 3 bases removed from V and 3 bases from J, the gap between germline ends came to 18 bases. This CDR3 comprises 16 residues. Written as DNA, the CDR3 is TGTGCCAGCAGCGCCTTCGATCCCAGGGGCGACTATGGCTACACCTTC. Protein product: CASSAFDPRGDYGYTF.

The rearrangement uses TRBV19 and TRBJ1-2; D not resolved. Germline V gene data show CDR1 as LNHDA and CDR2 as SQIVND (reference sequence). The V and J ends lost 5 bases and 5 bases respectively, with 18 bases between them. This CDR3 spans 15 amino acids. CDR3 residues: CASSDVLLMSYGYTF. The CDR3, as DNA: TGTGCCAGTAGTGACGTCCTACTAATGAGTTATGGCTACACCTTC.

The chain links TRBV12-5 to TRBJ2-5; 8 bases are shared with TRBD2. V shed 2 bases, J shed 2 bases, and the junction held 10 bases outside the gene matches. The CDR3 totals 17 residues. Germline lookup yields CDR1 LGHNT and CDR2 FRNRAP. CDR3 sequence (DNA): TGTGCTAGTGGTTTGCAAGTCGGGGGGGGAATACAAGAGACCCAGTACTTC. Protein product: CASGLQVGGGIQETQYF.

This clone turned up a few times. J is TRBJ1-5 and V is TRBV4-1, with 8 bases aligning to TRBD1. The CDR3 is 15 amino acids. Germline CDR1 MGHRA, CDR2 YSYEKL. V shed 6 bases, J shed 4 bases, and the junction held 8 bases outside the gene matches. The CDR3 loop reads CASRPGQGGNQPQHF. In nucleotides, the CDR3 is TGCGCCAGCAGACCAGGACAGGGCGGAAATCAGCCCCAGCATTTT.

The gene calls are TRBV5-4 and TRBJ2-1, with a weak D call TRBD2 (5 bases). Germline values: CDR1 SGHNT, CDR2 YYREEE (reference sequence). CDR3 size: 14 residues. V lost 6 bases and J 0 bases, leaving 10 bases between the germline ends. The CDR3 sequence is CASTRESSYNEQFF. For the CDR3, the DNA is TGTGCCAGCACTAGGGAGAGCTCCTACAATGAGCAGTTCTTC.

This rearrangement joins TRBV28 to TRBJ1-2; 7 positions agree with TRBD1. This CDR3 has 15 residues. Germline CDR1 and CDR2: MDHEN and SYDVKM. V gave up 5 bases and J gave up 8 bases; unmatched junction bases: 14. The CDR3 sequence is CASSLETGLEGGYTF. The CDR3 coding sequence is TGTGCCAGCAGTCTAGAGACAGGGTTGGAAGGAGGCTACACCTTC.

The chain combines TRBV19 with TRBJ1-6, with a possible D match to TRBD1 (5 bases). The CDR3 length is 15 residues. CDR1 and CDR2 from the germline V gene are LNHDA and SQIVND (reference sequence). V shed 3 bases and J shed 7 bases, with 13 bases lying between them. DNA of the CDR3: TGTGCCAGTAGTATCGCTCCAGGGCGAAATTCACCCCTCCACTTT. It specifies CASSIAPGRNSPLHF.

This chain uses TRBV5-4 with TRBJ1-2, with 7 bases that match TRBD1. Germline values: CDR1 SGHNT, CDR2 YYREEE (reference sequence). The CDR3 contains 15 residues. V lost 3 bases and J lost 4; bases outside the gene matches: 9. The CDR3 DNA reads TGTGCCAGCAGCTCCATAGGACAGGCGCGCTATGGCTACACCTTC. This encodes CASSSIGQARYGYTF.

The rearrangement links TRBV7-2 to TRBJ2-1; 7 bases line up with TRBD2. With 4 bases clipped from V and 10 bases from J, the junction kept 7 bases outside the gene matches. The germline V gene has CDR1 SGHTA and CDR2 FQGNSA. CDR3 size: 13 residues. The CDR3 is CASSSAPGGEQFF. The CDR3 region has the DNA TGTGCCAGCAGCTCAGCGCCGGGGGGAGAGCAGTTCTTC. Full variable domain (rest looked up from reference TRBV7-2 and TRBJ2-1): GAGVSQSPSNKVTEKGKDVELRCDPISGHTALYWYRQSLGQGLEFLIYFQGNSAPDKSGLPSDRFSAERTGGSVSTLTIQRTQQEDSAVYLCASSSAPGGEQFFGPGTRLTVL.